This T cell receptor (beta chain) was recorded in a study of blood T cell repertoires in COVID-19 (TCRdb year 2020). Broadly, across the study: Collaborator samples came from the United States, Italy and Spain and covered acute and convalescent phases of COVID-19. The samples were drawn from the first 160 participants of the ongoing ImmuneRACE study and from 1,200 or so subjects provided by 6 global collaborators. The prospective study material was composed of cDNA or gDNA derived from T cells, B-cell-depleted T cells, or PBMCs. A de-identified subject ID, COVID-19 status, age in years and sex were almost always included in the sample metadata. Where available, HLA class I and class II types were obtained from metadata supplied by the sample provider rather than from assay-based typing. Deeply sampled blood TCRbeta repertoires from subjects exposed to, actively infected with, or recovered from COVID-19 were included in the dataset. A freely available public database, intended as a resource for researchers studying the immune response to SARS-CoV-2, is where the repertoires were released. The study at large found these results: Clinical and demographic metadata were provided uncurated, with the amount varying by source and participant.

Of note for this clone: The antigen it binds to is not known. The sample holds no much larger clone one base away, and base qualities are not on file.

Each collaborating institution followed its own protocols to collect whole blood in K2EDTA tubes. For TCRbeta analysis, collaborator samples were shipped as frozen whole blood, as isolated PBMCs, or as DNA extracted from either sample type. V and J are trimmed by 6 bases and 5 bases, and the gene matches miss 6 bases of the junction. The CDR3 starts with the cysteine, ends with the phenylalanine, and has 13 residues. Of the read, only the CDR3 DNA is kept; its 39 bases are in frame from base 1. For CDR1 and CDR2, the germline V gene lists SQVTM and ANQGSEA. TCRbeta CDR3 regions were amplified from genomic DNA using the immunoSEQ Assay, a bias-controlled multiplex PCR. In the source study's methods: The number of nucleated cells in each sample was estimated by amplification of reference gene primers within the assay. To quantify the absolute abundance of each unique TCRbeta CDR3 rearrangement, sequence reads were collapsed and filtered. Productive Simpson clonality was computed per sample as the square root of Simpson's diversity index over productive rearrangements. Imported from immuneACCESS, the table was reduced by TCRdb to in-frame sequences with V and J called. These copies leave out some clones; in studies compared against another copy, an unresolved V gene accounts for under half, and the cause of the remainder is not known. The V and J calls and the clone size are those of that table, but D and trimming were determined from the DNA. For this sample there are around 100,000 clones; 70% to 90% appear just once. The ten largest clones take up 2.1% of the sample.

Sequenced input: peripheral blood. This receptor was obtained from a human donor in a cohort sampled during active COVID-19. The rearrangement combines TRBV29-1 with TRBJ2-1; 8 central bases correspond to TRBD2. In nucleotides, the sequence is TGCAGCGTCCCCAAGCGGGAGAACAATGAGCAGTTCTTC. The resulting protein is CSVPKRENNEQFF.